This T cell receptor (beta chain) stems from a study of cytomegalovirus exposure and HLA in healthy donors. General observations from the study: In vitro confirmation showed a few CMV-associated chains to be CMV antigen specific.

It was with 60 Vbeta and 13 Jbeta primers that the PCR ran. The assay was immunoSEQ multiplex PCR, and TCRdb's table has in-frame clones only and misses some. The sample yields about 160,000 clones, of which the top ten take up around 1.9%. Donors showed nominal health when sampled, although they likely had unrecorded immune exposures. A word on this clone: Its antigen is unidentified.

This CDR3 comprises 16 residues. Germline CDR1 SGHRS, CDR2 YFSETQ. This clonotype was sampled from a man under 40 in good health and CMV-seronegative. This chain links TRBV5-1 with TRBJ2-5; 7 positions agree with TRBD2. The J call could be wrong; TRBJ2-7 is a better fit for the DNA end. Sequencing was performed on PBMCs. This CDR3 reads CASSLVSSGVSYEQYF. The CDR3 DNA sequence: TGCGCCAGCAGCTTGGTATCCAGCGGGGTATCCTACGAGCAGTACTTC.